The 16 T cell receptor beta chains reported below all come from one sample, sequenced in a study of blood T cell repertoires in COVID-19. TCRdb keeps only in-frame clones here, not all; method: immunoSEQ multiplex PCR. The data contain roughly 140,000 clones, roughly 85% of them singletons. Sequences were obtained from peripheral blood. These receptors were taken from an older woman with COVID-19, enrolled during active disease.

This clone ranks as medium-sized. The chain combines TRBV20-1 with TRBJ2-6, with D perhaps TRBD2 (6 bases). V shed 3 bases and J shed 0 bases, with 9 bases lying between them. The CDR3 spans 15 residues. Germline V gene sequence: CDR1 DFQATT, CDR2 SNEGSKA (reference sequence). CDR3 in DNA: TGCAGTGCTAGTTGGGGGGTCTCTGGGGCCAACGTCCTGACTTTC. As protein: CSASWGVSGANVLTF.

This sequence joins TRBV29-1 and TRBJ2-1; a weak D match, TRBD1 (5 bases). Germline lookup yields CDR1 SQVTM and CDR2 ANQGSEA. Trimming pared 2 bases from V and 14 bases from J, leaving 13 bases between. The CDR3 runs 11 residues. CDR3 protein: CSVEFDRHEFF. The CDR3 DNA reads TGCAGCGTTGAATTCGACAGACATGAGTTCTTC.

V and J are TRBV6-1 and TRBJ2-2; D gene uncertain. Germline V gene lookup returns CDR1 MNHNS and CDR2 SASEGT. V lost 1 base, J lost 7 bases, and 7 bases lay in between. This CDR3 contains 13 residues. CDR3 DNA: TGTGCCAGCAGTGAAGATCCCTTCGGGGAGCTGTTTTTT. Its translation: CASSEDPFGELFF.

The chain has TRBV9 and TRBJ1-1; TRBD1 agrees at 8 bases. This CDR3 is 15 amino acids long. The germline V gene encodes CDR1 SGDLS and CDR2 YYNGEE. V gave up 0 bases and J gave up 3 bases; unmatched junction bases: 4. This CDR3 reads CASSVDQGAYTEAFF. CDR3 coding DNA: TGTGCCAGCAGCGTAGATCAGGGGGCTTACACTGAAGCTTTCTTT.

The genes are TRBV9 and TRBJ2-2, with D perhaps TRBD1 (5 bases). Trimming stripped 2 bases from V and 5 bases from J, with 13 bases between. Germline V gene data show CDR1 as SGDLS and CDR2 as YYNGEE. This CDR3 region has 15 residues. In DNA form, the CDR3 reads TGTGCCAGCAGCGTTTTTGGGGCTAGGACCGGGGAGCTGTTTTTT. Translating it yields CASSVFGARTGELFF.

This clone came up once. The chain couples TRBV9 to TRBJ1-1; 7 positions match TRBD1. The CDR3 has 14 amino acids. J lost 1 base, V lost 6 bases, and 6 bases had no gene match. Germline assignment: CDR1 SGDLS and CDR2 YYNGEE. CDR3 in DNA: TGTGCCAGCACCCCAGGGGGGAGGAACACTGAAGCTTTCTTT. It specifies CASTPGGRNTEAFF.

The chain couples TRBV7-8 to TRBJ1-1; D uncertain. The germline V gene encodes CDR1 SGHVS and CDR2 FQNEAQ. This CDR3 comprises 14 residues. Trimming left V 7 bases short and J 6 bases short, with 18 bases between. The CDR3 reads CASTRQRSRAEAFF. The DNA of the CDR3 is TGTGCCAGCACTCGTCAGCGTTCGAGGGCTGAAGCTTTCTTT.

This clone was recorded only once. This rearrangement joins TRBV6-4 to TRBJ2-3; 9 bases line up with TRBD2. Germline V gene data show CDR1 as MRHNA and CDR2 as SNTAGT. Germline trimming cut 6 bases from V and 6 bases from J; bases unmatched to any gene: 10. The CDR3 runs to 15 residues. The CDR3 bases are TGTGCCAGCAGCCAAACTAGGACTAGCGTGGATACGCAGTATTTT. Translating gives CASSQTRTSVDTQYF.

V is TRBV30 and J is TRBJ2-7, with D possibly matching TRBD1 (7 bases). The germline CDR1 and CDR2 sequences are GTSNPN and SVGIG (reference sequence). Trimming cost V 3 bases and J 5 bases, with 20 bases left between them. This CDR3 region has 15 residues. CDR3 nucleotide sequence: TGTGCCTGGAGCCCCCCAGGGGGGACAGCGGACGAGCAGTACTTC. Translating gives CAWSPPGGTADEQYF.

This clone occurred once. The CDR3 loop reads CASSYSPTRQGRDEQYF. The CDR3 DNA follows: TGTGCCAGCAGTTACTCTCCCACACGGCAGGGGAGAGACGAGCAGTACTTC. This rearrangement joins TRBV6-2 or TRBV6-3 to TRBJ2-7; tentatively, D is TRBD1 (6 bases). This CDR3 has 17 residues. Germline CDR1 MNHEY, CDR2 SVGEGT. V shed 0 bases and J shed 5 bases, with 20 bases lying between them.

Turning to this clone: This sample also contains other DNA sequences that code for the same CDR3. The rearrangement uses TRBV7-3 and TRBJ1-1; D is unresolved. The CDR3 is 13 residues long. The germline V gene encodes CDR1 SGHTA and CDR2 FQGTGA. The germline V and J ends were trimmed by 4 bases and 3 bases, with 9 bases remaining between them. CDR3 DNA sequence: TGTGCCAGCAGCTCACAGAGGGACACTGAAGCTTTCTTT. Its translation is CASSSQRDTEAFF.

The rearrangement links TRBV5-1 to TRBJ1-6; D remains ambiguous. Trimming left V 4 bases short and J 9 bases short, with 14 bases between. The CDR3 covers 14 residues. Looked up from germline, CDR1 is SGHRS and CDR2 is YFSETQ. The chain's CDR3 is CASSLWALRSPLHF. The CDR3 DNA reads TGCGCCAGCAGCCTGTGGGCCCTCCGTTCACCCCTCCACTTT.

The rearrangement uses TRBV4-1 and TRBJ1-2, with D hard to call. Germline V gene lookup returns CDR1 MGHRA and CDR2 YSYEKL. This CDR3 contains 11 residues. V lost 4 bases to trimming and J lost 5 bases, with 5 bases between them. CDR3: CASSPGYGYTF. The CDR3 coding sequence is TGCGCCAGCAGCCCCGGGTATGGCTACACCTTC.

V gene TRBV5-4 combines with J gene TRBJ2-2; 9 bases line up with TRBD1. The germline V gene encodes CDR1 SGHNT and CDR2 YYREEE (reference sequence). The J segment lost 3 bases and the V segment lost 6 bases, leaving 6 bases of the junction unmatched. The CDR3 loop spans 15 amino acids. The CDR3 here is CASMAGTGYTGELFF. CDR3 DNA sequence: TGTGCCAGCATGGCCGGGACAGGGTACACCGGGGAGCTGTTTTTT.

J is TRBJ1-5 and V is TRBV15; D unclear. This CDR3 region has 17 residues. Germline V gene sequence: CDR1 LNHNV, CDR2 YYDKDF (reference sequence). Trimming removed 9 bases from V and 0 bases from J, with 21 bases in between. The CDR3 bases are TGTGCCACTAAGGAATTAGTAGGGAGAAATAGCAATCAGCCCCAGCATTTT. This encodes CATKELVGRNSNQPQHF.

This chain uses TRBV27 with TRBJ2-7; 7 bases map to TRBD1. V shed 8 bases, J shed 2 bases, and the junction held 9 bases outside the gene matches. The CDR3 covers 14 residues. Looked up from germline, CDR1 is MNHEY and CDR2 is SMNVEV (reference sequence). The CDR3 here is CASSGQEKTYEQYF. CDR3 nucleotide sequence: TGTGCCAGCTCTGGACAGGAGAAAACCTACGAGCAGTACTTC.